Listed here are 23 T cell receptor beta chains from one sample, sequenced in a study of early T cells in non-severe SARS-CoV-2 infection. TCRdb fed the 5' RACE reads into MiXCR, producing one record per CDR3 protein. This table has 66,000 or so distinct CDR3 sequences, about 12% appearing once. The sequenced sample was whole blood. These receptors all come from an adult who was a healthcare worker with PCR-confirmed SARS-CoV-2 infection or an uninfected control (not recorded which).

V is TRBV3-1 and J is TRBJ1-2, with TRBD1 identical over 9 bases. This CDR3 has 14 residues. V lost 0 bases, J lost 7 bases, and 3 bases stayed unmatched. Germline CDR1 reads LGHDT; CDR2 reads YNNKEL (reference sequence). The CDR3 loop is CASSQDPTGGGYTF. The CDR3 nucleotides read TGTGCCAGCAGCCAAGACCCGACAGGGGGTGGCTACACCTTC.

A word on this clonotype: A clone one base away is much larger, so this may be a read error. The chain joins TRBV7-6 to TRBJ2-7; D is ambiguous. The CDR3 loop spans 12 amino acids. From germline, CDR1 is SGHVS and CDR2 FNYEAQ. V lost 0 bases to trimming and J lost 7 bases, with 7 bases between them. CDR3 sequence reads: CASSLAKREQYF. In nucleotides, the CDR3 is TGTGCCAGCAGCTTAGCGAAGAGGGAGCAGTACTTC.

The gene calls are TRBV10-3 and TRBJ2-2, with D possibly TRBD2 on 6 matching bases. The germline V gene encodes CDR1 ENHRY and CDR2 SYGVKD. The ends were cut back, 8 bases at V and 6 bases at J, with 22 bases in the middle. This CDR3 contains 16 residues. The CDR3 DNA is TGTGCCATCTCAACCGGAATTGGCAGGGAGGCCGGGGAGCTGTTTTTT. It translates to CAISTGIGREAGELFF.

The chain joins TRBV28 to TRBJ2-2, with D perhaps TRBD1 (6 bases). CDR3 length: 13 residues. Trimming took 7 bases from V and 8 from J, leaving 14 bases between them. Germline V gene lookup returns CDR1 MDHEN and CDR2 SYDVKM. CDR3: CASTRGGYGELFF. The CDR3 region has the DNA TGTGCCAGCACCAGGGGCGGGTATGGGGAGCTGTTTTTT.

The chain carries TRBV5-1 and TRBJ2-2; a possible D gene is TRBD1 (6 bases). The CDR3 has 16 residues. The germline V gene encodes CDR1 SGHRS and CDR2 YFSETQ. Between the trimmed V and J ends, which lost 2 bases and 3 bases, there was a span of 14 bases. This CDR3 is CASSFSRQVYTGELFF. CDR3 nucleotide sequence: TGCGCCAGCAGCTTCTCTCGACAGGTCTACACCGGGGAGCTGTTTTTT.

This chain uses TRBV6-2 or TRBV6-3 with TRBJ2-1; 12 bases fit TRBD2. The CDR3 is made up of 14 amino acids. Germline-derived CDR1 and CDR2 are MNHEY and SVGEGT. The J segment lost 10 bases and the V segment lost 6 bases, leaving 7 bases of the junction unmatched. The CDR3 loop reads CASSPPGLAGEQFF. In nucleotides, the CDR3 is TGTGCCAGCAGCCCCCCGGGACTAGCGGGCGAGCAGTTCTTC.

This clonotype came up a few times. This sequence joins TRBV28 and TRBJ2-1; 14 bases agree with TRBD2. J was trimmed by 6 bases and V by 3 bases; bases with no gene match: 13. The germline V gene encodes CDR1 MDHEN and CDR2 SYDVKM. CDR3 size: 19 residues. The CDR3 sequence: CASSFIGLAGGFGPNEQFF. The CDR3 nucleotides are TGTGCCAGCAGTTTTATTGGACTAGCGGGAGGATTCGGTCCCAATGAGCAGTTCTTC.

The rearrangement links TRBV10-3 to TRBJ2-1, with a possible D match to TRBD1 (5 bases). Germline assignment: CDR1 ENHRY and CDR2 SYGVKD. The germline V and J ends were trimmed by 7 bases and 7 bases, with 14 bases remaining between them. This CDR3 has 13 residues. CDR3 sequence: CAIIWERGNEQFF. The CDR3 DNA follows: TGTGCCATCATCTGGGAAAGGGGAAATGAGCAGTTCTTC.

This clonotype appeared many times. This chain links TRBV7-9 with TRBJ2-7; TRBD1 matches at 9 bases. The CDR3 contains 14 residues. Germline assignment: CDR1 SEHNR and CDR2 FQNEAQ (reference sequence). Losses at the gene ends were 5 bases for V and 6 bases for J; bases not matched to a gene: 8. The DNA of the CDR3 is TGTGCCAGCAGCCTCTCGGGACAGGGAACCGAGCAGTACTTC. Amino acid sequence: CASSLSGQGTEQYF.

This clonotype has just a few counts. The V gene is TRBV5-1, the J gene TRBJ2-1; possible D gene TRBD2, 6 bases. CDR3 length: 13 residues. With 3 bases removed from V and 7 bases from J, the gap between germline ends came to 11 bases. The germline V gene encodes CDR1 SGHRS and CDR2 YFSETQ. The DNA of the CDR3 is TGCGCCAGCAGCTCCCCCCGGGGGAATGAGCAGTTCTTC. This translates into CASSSPRGNEQFF.

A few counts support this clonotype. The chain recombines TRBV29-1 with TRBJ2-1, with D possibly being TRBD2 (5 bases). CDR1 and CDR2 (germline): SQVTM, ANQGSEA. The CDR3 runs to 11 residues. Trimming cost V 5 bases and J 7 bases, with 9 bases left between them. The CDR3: CSVISGNEQFF. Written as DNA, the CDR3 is TGCAGCGTTATATCGGGGAATGAGCAGTTCTTC.

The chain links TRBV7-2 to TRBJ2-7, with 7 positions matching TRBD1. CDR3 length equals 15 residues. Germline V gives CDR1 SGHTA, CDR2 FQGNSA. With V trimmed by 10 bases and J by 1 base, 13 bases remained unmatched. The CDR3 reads CATKSEGANSYEQYF. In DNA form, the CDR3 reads TGTGCCACCAAAAGCGAGGGGGCGAATTCCTACGAGCAGTACTTC.

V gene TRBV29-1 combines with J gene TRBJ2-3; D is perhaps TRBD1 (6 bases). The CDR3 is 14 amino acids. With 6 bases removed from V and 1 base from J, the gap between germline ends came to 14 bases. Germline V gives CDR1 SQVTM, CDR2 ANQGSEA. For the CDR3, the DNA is TGCAGCGTCATTACAGGGTCCGGCACAGATACGCAGTATTTT. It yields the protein CSVITGSGTDTQYF.

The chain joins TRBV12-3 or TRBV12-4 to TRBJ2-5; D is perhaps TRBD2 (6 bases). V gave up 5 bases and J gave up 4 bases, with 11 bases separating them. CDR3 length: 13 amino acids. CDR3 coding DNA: TGTGCCAGCAGTGACGGACTACTAGAGACCCAGTACTTC. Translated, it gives CASSDGLLETQYF.

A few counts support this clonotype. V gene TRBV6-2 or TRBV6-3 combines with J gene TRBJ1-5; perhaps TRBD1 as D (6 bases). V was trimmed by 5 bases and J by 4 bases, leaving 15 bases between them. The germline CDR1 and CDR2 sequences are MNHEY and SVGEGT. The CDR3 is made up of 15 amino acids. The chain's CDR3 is CASSRPGAQNQPQHF. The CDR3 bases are TGTGCCAGCAGTCGCCCAGGGGCGCAGAATCAGCCCCAGCATTTT.

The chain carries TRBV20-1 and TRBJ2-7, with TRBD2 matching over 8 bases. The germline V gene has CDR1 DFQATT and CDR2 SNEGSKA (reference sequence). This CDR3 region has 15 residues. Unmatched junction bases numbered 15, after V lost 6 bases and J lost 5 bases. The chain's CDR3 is CSAIDGAGAGNEQYF. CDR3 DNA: TGCAGTGCCATAGACGGAGCGGGAGCAGGAAACGAGCAGTACTTC.

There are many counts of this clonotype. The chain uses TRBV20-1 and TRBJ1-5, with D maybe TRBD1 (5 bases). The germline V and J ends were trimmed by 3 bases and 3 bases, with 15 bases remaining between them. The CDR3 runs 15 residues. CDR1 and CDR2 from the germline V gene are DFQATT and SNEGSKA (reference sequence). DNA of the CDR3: TGCAGTGCTAGTGAGCCGGGACCCGCCAATCAGCCCCAGCATTTT. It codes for CSASEPGPANQPQHF.

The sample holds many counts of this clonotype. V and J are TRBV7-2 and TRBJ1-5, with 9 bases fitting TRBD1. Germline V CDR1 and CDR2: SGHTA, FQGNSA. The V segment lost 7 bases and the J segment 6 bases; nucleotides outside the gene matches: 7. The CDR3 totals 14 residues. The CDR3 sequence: CASTQQGAGQPQHF. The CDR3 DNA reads TGTGCCAGCACCCAACAGGGGGCAGGTCAGCCCCAGCATTTT.

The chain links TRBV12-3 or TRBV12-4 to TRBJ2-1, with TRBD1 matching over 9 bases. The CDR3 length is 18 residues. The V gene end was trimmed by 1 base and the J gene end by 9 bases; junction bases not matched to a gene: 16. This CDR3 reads CASSLDIPGTGRKSEQFF. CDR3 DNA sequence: TGTGCCAGCAGTTTAGATATTCCCGGGACAGGGAGGAAAAGTGAGCAGTTCTTC.

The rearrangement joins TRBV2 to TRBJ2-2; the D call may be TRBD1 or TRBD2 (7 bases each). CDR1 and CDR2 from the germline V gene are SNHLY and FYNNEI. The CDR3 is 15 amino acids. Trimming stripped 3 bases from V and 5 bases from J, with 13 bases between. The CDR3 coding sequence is TGTGCCAGCAGTGAGCGGCAGGGGGGGACCGGGGAGCTGTTTTTT. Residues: CASSERQGGTGELFF.

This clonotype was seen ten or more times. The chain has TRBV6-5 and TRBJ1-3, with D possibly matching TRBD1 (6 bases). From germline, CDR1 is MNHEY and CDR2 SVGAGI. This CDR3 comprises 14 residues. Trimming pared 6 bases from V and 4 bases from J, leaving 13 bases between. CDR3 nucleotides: TGTGCCAGCAGGCCGGGGGCAGAAGGAAACACCATATATTTT. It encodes CASRPGAEGNTIYF.

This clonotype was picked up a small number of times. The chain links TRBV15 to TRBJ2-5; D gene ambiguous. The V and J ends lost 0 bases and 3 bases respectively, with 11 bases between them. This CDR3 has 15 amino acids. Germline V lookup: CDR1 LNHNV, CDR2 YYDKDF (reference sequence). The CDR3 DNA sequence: TGTGCCACCAGCAGAGATCCCTATTCCAAAGAGACCCAGTACTTC. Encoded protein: CATSRDPYSKETQYF.

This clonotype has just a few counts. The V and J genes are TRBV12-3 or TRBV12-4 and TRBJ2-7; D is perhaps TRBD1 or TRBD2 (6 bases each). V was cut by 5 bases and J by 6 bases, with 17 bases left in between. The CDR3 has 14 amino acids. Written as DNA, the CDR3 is TGTGCCAGCAGTCTCAAAGGGGGGAGAGGCGAGCAGTACTTC. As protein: CASSLKGGRGEQYF.